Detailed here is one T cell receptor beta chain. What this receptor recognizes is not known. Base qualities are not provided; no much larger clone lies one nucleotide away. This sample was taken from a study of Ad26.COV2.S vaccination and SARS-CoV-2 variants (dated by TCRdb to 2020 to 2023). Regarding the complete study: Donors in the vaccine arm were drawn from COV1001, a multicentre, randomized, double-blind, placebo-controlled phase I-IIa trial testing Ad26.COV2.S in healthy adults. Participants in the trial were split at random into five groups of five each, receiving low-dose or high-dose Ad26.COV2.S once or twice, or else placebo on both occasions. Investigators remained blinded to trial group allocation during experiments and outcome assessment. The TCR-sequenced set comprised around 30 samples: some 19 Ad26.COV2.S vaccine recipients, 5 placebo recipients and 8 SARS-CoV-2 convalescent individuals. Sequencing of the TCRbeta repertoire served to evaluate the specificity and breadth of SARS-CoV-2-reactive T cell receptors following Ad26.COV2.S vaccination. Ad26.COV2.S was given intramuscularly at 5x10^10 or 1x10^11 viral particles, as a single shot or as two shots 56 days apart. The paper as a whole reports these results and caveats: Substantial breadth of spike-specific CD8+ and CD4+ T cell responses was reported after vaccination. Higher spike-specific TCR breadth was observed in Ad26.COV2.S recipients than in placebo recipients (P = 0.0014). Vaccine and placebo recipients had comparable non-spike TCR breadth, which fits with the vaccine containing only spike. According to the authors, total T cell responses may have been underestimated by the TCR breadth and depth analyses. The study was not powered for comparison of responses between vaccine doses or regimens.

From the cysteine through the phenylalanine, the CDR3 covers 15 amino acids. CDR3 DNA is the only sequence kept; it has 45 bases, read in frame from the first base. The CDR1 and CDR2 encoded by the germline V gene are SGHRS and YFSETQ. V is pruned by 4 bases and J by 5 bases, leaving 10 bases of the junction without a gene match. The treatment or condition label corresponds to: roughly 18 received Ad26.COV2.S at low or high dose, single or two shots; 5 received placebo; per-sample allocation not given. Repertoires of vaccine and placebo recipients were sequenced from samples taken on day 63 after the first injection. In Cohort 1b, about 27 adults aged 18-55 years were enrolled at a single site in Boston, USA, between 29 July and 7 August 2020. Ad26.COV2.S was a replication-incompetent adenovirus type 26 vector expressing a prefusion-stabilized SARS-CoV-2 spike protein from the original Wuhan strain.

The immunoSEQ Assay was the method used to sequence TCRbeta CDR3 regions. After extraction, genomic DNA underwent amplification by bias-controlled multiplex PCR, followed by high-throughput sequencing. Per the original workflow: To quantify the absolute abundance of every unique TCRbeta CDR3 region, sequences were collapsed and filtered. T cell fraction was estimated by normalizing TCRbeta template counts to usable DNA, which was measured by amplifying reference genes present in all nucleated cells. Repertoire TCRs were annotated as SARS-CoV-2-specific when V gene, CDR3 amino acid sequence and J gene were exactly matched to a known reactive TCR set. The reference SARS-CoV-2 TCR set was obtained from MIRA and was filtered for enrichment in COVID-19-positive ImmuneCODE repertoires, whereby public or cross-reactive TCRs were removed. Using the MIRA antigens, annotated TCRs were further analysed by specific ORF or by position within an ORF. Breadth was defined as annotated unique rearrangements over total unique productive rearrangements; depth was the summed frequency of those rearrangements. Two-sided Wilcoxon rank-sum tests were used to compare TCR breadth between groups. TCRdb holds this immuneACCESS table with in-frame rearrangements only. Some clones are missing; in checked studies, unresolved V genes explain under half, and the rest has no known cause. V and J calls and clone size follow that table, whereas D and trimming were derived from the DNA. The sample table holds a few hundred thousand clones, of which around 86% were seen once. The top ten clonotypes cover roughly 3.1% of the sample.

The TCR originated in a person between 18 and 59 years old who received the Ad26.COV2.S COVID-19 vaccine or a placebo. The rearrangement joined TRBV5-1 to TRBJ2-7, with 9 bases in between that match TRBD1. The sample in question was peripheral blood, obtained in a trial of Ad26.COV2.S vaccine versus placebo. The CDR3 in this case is CASSPWTGDDDEQYF. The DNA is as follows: TGCGCCAGCAGCCCCTGGACAGGGGACGACGACGAGCAGTACTTC. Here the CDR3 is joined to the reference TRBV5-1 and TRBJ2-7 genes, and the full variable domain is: KAGVTQTPRYLIKTRGQQVTLSCSPISGHRSVSWYQQTPGQGLQFLFEYFSETQRNKGNFPGRFSGRQFSNSRSEMNVSTLELGDSALYLCASSPWTGDDDEQYFGPGTRLTVT.